The next 9 T cell receptor beta chains were all read from a single sample in a study of PD-1 blockade in classical Hodgkin lymphoma. The method was immunoSEQ multiplex PCR; TCRdb's version includes in-frame clones alone and lacks a portion of them. This table has around 16,000 clones, roughly 84% appearing once. Time point described: newly diagnosed, previously untreated cHL patient sample. Magnetic negative selection of thawed PBMCs was the method by which CD4+ T cells were purified. Sequences were obtained from CD4+ T cells from blood. These receptors originate from a human donor with classical Hodgkin lymphoma.

The chain recombines TRBV27 with TRBJ1-5; no definite D call. The length of the CDR3 is 13 residues. Per the germline V gene, CDR1 is MNHEY and CDR2 is SMNVEV (reference sequence). Trimming took off 3 bases at V and 4 bases at J, with 7 bases between the two ends. The CDR3 sequence: CASSFKGNQPQHF. The CDR3 nucleotides are TGTGCCAGCAGTTTTAAAGGAAATCAGCCCCAGCATTTT.

The V call is TRBV28, the J call TRBJ2-7, with D perhaps being TRBD1 or TRBD2 (7 bases each). The CDR3 spans 12 residues. The germline gives CDR1 MDHEN, CDR2 SYDVKM. V lost 8 bases to trimming and J lost 3 bases, with 11 bases between them. CDR3 region: CASGRGGYEQYF. The DNA for the CDR3 is TGTGCCAGCGGCAGGGGGGGCTACGAGCAGTACTTC.

The J gene is TRBJ2-5, the V gene TRBV15, with D tentatively TRBD1 or TRBD2 (5 bases each). The germline V gene encodes CDR1 LNHNV and CDR2 YYDKDF (reference sequence). Trimming cost V 5 bases and J 5 bases, with 15 bases left between them. The CDR3 length is 14 residues. CDR3 loop: CATSSQRGGETQYF. Here the CDR3 DNA reads TGTGCCACCAGCTCACAGAGGGGTGGGGAGACCCAGTACTTC.

The V gene is TRBV28, the J gene TRBJ2-5, with TRBD1 matching over 7 bases. This CDR3 comprises 15 residues. The V and J ends lost 10 bases and 1 base, in that order; junction bases with no gene match: 12. Germline values: CDR1 MDHEN, CDR2 SYDVKM. The CDR3 spells CATSRDRGLQETQYF. CDR3 DNA: TGTGCCACCTCACGGGACAGAGGTCTCCAAGAGACCCAGTACTTC.

The V and J genes are TRBV28 and TRBJ2-7; TRBD1 aligns across 8 bases. CDR1 MDHEN and CDR2 SYDVKM come from the germline V gene. The CDR3 consists of 15 residues. V shed 4 bases, J shed 4 bases, and the junction held 9 bases outside the gene matches. The CDR3: CASSSRTGNGYEQYF. CDR3 DNA: TGTGCCAGCAGTTCCCGGACAGGGAATGGATACGAGCAGTACTTC. The whole variable domain, remainder taken from reference TRBV28 and TRBJ2-7, is DVKVTQSSRYLVKRTGEKVFLECVQDMDHENMFWYRQDPGLGLRLIYFSYDVKMKEKGDIPEGYSVSREKKERFSLILESASTNQTSMYLCASSSRTGNGYEQYFGPGTRLTVT.

The V call is TRBV7-2, the J call TRBJ2-1, with D possibly being TRBD1 (6 bases). V lost 7 bases to trimming and J lost 5 bases, with 12 bases between them. The CDR3 spans 13 residues. Germline values: CDR1 SGHTA, CDR2 FQGNSA. Here the CDR3 reads CASTKDRNNEQFF. The CDR3 DNA reads as TGTGCCAGCACCAAGGACAGAAACAATGAGCAGTTCTTC.

The rearrangement uses TRBV7-9 and TRBJ2-7; no clear D gene. The CDR3 consists of 14 residues. Germline assignment: CDR1 SEHNR and CDR2 FQNEAQ (reference sequence). Trimming removed 3 bases at V and 9 bases at J, with 18 bases between. The chain's CDR3 is CASSLESLRAPQYF. CDR3 in DNA: TGTGCCAGCAGCTTGGAATCGCTTAGGGCTCCGCAGTACTTC.

The sample holds a few counts of this clone. V is TRBV30 and J is TRBJ2-2; unclear D gene. CDR3 length: 13 amino acids. Trimming pared 4 bases from V and 1 base from J, leaving 7 bases between. CDR1 is GTSNPN, CDR2 SVGIG, per germline (reference sequence). The CDR3: CAWKRMNTGELFF. The DNA of the CDR3 is TGTGCCTGGAAGAGAATGAACACCGGGGAGCTGTTTTTT.

V usage is TRBV6-1 and J usage is TRBJ1-5; TRBD1 matches 8 bases. The CDR3 covers 14 residues. Germline-derived CDR1 and CDR2 are MNHNS and SASEGT. V lost 6 bases, J lost 8 bases, and 9 bases stayed unmatched. The CDR3 sequence is CASRGYGQGEPQHF. The CDR3 DNA is TGTGCCAGCAGAGGTTATGGACAGGGAGAGCCCCAGCATTTT.